The 5 T cell receptor beta chains listed next were all sequenced from one sample in a study of blood T cells in healthy people across ages. The use of a sample-barcoded 5' primer and a J-beta primer mix characterized a second PCR of roughly 6 to 11 cycles. Via MiXCR, TCRdb re-called the 5' RACE reads, giving one row per CDR3 protein. The table lists 720,000 or so distinct CDR3 sequences, 40% to 45% of them singletons, with roughly 30% in the top ten. Sequencing used blood. The source is an elderly man in good health.

With regard to this clonotype: A junction boundary mismatches the germline segment, possibly from a read error. V and J are TRBV12-3 or TRBV12-4 and TRBJ2-1; 10 nucleotides match TRBD2. CDR3 size: 14 residues. Here the CDR3 DNA reads TGTGCCGGCAGTGCCGGGACTAGCGTCGGTGAGCAGTTCTTC. Translating gives CAGSAGTSVGEQFF.

This clonotype has a handful of counts. The chain links TRBV5-1 to TRBJ1-5, with 8 nucleotides matching TRBD1. The CDR3 is 14 residues long. The J segment lost 4 bases and the V segment lost 4 bases, leaving 4 bases of the junction unmatched. The germline V gene has CDR1 SGHRS and CDR2 YFSETQ. The CDR3 here is CASSTGQGNQPQHF. The CDR3 DNA reads as TGCGCCAGCAGCACCGGACAGGGAAATCAGCCCCAGCATTTT.

The chain recombines TRBV5-1 with TRBJ1-4; a possible D gene is TRBD1 (5 bases). The V gene lost 1 base and the J gene lost 8 bases, with 15 bases spanning the gap. CDR1 SGHRS and CDR2 YFSETQ come from the germline V gene. This CDR3 is built from 15 residues. The CDR3 region is CASSLSGGEREKLFF. DNA of the CDR3: TGCGCCAGCAGCTTGTCTGGAGGGGAGCGGGAAAAACTGTTTTTT.

This clonotype was counted a few times. This chain links TRBV4-3 with TRBJ2-1, with D perhaps TRBD1 (6 bases). CDR3 length: 14 residues. Trimming took 5 bases from V and 8 from J, leaving 16 bases between them. The germline V gene encodes CDR1 LGHNA and CDR2 YSLEER. CDR3 sequence: CASSRPGTKHEQFF. The CDR3 DNA sequence: TGCGCCAGCAGCAGACCCGGGACAAAGCATGAGCAGTTCTTC.

This clonotype was counted between two and nine times. V is TRBV7-9 and J is TRBJ2-5; the D is unclear. The J call may be mistaken, given a closer DNA end match to TRBJ2-7. This CDR3 has 11 amino acids. From germline, CDR1 is SEHNR and CDR2 FQNEAQ (reference sequence). CDR3 in DNA: TGTGCCAGCAGCTTTAGTAACGAGCAGTACTTC. It specifies CASSFSNEQYF.